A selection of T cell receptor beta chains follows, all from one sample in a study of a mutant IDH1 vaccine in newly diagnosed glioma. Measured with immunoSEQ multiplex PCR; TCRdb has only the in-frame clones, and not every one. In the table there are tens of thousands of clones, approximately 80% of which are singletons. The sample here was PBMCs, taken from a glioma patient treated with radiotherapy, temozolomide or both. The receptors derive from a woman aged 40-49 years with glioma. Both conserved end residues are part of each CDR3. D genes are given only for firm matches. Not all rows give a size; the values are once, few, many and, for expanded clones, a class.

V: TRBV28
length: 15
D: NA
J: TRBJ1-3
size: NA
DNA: TGTGCCAGCAGCCCCCCCGGGGACTCTGGAAACACCATATATTTT
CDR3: CASSPPGDSGNTIYF

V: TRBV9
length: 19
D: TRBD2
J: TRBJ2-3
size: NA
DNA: TGTGCCAGCAGCGTACGGGAAGCGGGGGGGGCTGAGGGCCCAGATACGCAGTATTTT
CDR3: CASSVREAGGAEGPDTQYF

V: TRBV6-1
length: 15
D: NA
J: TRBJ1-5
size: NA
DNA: TGTGCCAGCAGTGAAGACTCGGCTAATAATCAGCCCCAGCATTTT
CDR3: CASSEDSANNQPQHF

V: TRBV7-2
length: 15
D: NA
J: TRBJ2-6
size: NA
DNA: TGTGCCAGCAGCTCCCGGAGGGCTGGGGCCAACGTCCTGACTTTC
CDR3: CASSSRRAGANVLTF

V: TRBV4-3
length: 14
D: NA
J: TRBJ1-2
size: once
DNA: TGCGCCAGCAGCCAAGGCCAGGGAAGCTATGGCTACACCTTC
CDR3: CASSQGQGSYGYTF

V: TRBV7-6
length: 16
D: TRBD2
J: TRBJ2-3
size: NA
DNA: TGTGCCAGCAGCCTGAGACTCGGGGGGAGCACAGATACGCAGTATTTT
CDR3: CASSLRLGGSTDTQYF

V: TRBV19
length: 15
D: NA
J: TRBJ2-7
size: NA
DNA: TGTGCCAGTAGCTTGACGTGGGGTGGAGCCTACGAGCAGTACTTC
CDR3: CASSLTWGGAYEQYF

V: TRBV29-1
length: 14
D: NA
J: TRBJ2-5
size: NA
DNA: TGCAGCGTTGCCCGGGCCCTGTACCAAGAGACCCAGTACTTC
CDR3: CSVARALYQETQYF

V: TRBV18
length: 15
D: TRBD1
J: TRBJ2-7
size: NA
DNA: TGTGCCAGCTCACCACAGTTTAATGGACAGGGCGAGCAGTACTTC
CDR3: CASSPQFNGQGEQYF

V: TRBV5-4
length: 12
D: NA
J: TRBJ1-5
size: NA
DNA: TGTGCCAGCAGCTTGGACAGTCAGCCCCAGCATTTT
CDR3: CASSLDSQPQHF

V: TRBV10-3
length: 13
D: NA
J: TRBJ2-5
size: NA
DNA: TGTGCCATCAGTGAGAGACAGGACTTGACCCAGTACTTC
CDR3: CAISERQDLTQYF

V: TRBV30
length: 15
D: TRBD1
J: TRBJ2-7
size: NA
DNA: TGTGCCTGGAGGTTTAAAGGACAGGGACCCTACGAGCAGTACTTC
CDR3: CAWRFKGQGPYEQYF

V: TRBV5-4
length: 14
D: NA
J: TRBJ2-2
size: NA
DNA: TGTGCCAGCAGCTTGGGGGGGGACACCGGGGAGCTGTTTTTT
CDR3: CASSLGGDTGELFF

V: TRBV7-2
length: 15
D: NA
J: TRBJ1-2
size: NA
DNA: TGTGCCAGCAGCTTAGGGAAGGGGCCCAGATATGGCTACACCTTC
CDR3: CASSLGKGPRYGYTF

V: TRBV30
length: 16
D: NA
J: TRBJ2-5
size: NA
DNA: TGTGCCTGGAGTGCGACCTATGACAGAGTAAAAGAGACCCAGTACTTC
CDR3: CAWSATYDRVKETQYF

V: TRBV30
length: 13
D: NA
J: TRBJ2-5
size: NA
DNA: TGTGCCTGGAGTGCCTTGGGTCACGGGACCCAGTACTTC
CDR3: CAWSALGHGTQYF

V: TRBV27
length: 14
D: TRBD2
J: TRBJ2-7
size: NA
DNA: TGTGCCAGCAGTGTTAGCGGGGGGGAAATCGAGCAGTACTTC
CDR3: CASSVSGGEIEQYF

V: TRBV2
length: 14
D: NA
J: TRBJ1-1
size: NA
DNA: TGTGCCAGCAGACTGGGACCCTCGAACACTGAAGCTTTCTTT
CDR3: CASRLGPSNTEAFF

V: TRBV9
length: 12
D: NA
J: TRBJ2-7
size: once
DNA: TGTGCCAGCTCAGGGGGGACCTACGAGCAGTACTTC
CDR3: CASSGGTYEQYF

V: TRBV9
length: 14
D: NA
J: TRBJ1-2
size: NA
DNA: TGTGCCAGCAGCGTGGAGGGGGCTAACTATGGCTACACCTTC
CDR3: CASSVEGANYGYTF

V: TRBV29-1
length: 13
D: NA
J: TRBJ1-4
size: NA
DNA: TGCAGCGTTCCCGGGCCTAACGGGGAAAAACTGTTTTTT
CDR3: CSVPGPNGEKLFF

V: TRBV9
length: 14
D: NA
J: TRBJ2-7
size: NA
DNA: TGTGCCAGCAGCGTCCGGGACAACACCTACGAGCAGTACTTC
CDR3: CASSVRDNTYEQYF

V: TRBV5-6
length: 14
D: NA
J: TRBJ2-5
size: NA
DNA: TGTGCCAGCAGCCCCGGATCGATCGGAGAGACCCAGTACTTC
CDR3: CASSPGSIGETQYF

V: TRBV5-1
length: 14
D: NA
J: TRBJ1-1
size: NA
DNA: TGCGCCAGCAGCTTGGGGCAGATGAACACTGAAGCTTTCTTT
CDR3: CASSLGQMNTEAFF

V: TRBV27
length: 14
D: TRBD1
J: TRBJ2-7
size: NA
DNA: TGTGCCAGCAGTCCCCGACAGGGGTCCTACGAGCAGTACTTC
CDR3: CASSPRQGSYEQYF

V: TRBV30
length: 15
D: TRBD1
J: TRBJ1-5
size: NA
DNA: TGTGCCTGGAGTGCCGGGACAGGGGGCAATCAGCCCCAGCATTTT
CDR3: CAWSAGTGGNQPQHF

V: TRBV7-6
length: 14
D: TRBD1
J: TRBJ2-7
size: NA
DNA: TGTGCCAGCAGCCGCTGGACAGGGAGTGAAGAGCAGTACTTC
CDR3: CASSRWTGSEEQYF

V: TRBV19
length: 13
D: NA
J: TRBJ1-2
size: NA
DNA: TGTGCCAGTACCCGGGGAGGGGTGTATGGCTACACCTTC
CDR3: CASTRGGVYGYTF

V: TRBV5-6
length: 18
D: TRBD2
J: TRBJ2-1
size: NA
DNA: TGTGCCAGCAGCTTGCTCCTAGCGGGGAGGAGCTCCTACAATGAGCAGTTCTTC
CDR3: CASSLLLAGRSSYNEQFF